This entry concerns a single T cell receptor (beta chain). The data were taken from a study of control samples from healthy donors and cancer patients. Generated by immunoSEQ multiplex PCR, the TCRdb table keeps only in-frame clones and is missing some. This sample has 120,000 or so clones; 88% occur once, and the top ten carry roughly 4%. Per germline, CDR1 SGDLS and CDR2 YYNGEE. This CDR3 is 14 amino acids long. Trimming pared 0 bases from V and 5 bases from J, leaving 12 bases between. The chain is built from TRBV9 and TRBJ2-7; D possibly corresponds to TRBD2 (5 bases). The sequence derives from a woman in her sixties or seventies with lung cancer. Sequencing was carried out using PBMCs. CDR3 coding DNA: TGTGCCAGCAGCGTAGTGGGAGCTGGGGACGAGCAGTACTTC. It yields the protein CASSVVGAGDEQYF.